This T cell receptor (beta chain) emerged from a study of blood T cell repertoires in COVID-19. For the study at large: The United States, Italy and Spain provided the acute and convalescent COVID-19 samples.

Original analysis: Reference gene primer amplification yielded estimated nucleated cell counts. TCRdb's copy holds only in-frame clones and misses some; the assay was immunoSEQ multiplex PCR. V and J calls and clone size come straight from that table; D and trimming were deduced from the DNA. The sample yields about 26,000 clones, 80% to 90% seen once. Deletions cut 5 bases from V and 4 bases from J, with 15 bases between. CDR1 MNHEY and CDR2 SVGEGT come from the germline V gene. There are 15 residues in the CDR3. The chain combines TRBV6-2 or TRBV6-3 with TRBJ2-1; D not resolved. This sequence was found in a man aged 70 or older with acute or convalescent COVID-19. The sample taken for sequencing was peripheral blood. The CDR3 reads CASSPLEARYNEQFF. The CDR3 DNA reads TGTGCCAGCAGTCCCCTAGAAGCGCGGTACAATGAGCAGTTCTTC.